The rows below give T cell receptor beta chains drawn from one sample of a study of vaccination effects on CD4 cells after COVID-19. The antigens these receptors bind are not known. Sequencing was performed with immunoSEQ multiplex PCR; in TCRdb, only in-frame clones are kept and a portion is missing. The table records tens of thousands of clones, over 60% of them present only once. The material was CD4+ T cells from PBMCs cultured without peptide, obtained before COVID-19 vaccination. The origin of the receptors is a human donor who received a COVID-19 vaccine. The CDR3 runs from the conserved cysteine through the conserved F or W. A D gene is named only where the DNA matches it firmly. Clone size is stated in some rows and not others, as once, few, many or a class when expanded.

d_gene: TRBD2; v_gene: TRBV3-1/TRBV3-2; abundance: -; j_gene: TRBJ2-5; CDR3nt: TGTGCCAGCAGCCAGATCGCGGGGGGGCCCGAAGGGACCCAGTACTTC; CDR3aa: CASSQIAGGPEGTQYF
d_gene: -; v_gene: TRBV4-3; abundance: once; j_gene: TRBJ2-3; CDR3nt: TGCGCCAGCAGCCAAGCAGGGCTTAGCACAGATACGCAGTATTTT; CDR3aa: CASSQAGLSTDTQYF
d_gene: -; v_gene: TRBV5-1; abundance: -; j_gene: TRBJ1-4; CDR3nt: TGCGCCAGCAGCTACAGGGCTCCTAATGAAAAACTGTTTTTT; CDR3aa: CASSYRAPNEKLFF
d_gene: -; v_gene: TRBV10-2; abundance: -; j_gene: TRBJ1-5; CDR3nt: TGCGCCACCGCGGAACAGGGACGGCCGGCGACCCAGCATTTT; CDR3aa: CATAEQGRPATQHF
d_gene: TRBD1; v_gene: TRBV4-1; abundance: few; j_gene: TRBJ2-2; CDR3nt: TGCGCCAGCAGCTCCCGACAGGGGGCCGGGGAGCTGTTTTTT; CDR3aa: CASSSRQGAGELFF
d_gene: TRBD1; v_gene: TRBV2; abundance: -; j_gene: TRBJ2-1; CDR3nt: TGTGCCAGCCGGGACAGGGGGCTTAATGAGCAGTTCTTC; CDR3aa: CASRDRGLNEQFF
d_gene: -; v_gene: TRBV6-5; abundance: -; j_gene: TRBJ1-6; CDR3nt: TGTGCCAGCACCGGCTCCTATAATTCACCCCTCCACTTT; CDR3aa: CASTGSYNSPLHF
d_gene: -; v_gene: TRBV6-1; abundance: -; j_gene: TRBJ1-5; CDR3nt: TGTGCCAGCAGTGACAACCTCGGGACCCCCAATCAGCCCCAGCATTTT; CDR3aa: CASSDNLGTPNQPQHF
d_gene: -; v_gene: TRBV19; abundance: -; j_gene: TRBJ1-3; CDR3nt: TGTGCCAGCACCGAGGGCTTCTCTGGAAACACCATATATTTT; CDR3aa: CASTEGFSGNTIYF
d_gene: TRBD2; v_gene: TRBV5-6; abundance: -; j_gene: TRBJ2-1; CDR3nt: TGTGCCAGCAGCTTGGATGTAGCGGGGGGTCCGGTTGAGCAGTTCTTC; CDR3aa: CASSLDVAGGPVEQFF
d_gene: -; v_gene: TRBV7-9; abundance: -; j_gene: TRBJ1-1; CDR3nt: TGTGCCAGCAGCTTACTGGCAGGGAACACTGAAGCTTTCTTT; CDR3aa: CASSLLAGNTEAFF
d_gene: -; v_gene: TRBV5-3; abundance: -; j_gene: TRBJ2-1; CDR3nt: TGTGCCAGAAGCGGAAAAGACCTCTACAATGAGCAGTTCTTC; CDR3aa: CARSGKDLYNEQFF
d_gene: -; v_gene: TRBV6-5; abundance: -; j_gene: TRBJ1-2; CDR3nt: TGTGCCAGCAACACCAACTATGGCTACACCTTC; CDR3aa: CASNTNYGYTF
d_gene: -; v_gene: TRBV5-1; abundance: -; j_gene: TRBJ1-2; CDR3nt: TGCGCCAGCGGGACCGGAGGGCAATATGGCTACACCTTC; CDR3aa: CASGTGGQYGYTF
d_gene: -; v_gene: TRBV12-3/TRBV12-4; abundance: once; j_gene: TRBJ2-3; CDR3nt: TGTGCCACCCAATTCCCGGGGACGGGTACGCAGTATTTT; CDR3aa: CATQFPGTGTQYF
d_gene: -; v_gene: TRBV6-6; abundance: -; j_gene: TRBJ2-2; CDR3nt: TGTGCCAGCAGAGGACCCCGCACCGGGGAGCTGTTTTTT; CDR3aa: CASRGPRTGELFF
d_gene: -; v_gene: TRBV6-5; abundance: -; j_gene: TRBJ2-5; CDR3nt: TGTGCCAGCAGATTTTCGGGGTTGTGGGAGACCCAGTACTTC; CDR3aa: CASRFSGLWETQYF
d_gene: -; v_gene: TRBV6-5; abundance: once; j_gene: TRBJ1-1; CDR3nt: TGTGCCAGCACCCCAGCAGGGATGAACACTGAAGCTTTCTTT; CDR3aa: CASTPAGMNTEAFF
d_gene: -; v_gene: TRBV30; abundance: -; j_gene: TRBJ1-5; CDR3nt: TGTGCCTGGAGTCCGGACAGCAATCAGCCCCAGCATTTT; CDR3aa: CAWSPDSNQPQHF
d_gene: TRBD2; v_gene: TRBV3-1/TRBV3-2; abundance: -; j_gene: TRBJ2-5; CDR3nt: TGTGCCAGCAGCCAAGTAAAACCGGGACTAGCGGGGGACGGTCGGGAGACCCAGTACTTC; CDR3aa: CASSQVKPGLAGDGRETQYF
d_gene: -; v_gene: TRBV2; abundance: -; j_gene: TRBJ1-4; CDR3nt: TGTGCCAGCAGGTCCCGCAGAGTTAATGAAAAACTGTTTTTT; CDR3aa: CASRSRRVNEKLFF
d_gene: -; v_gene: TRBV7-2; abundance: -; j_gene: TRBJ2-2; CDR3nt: TGTGCCAGCAGCTTCGTGGGCACCTCGAACACCGGGGAGCTGTTTTTT; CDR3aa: CASSFVGTSNTGELFF
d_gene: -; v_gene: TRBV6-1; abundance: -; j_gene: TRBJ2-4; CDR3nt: TGTGCCAGCAGTGAAGTCCTAGCCAAAAACATTCAGTACTTC; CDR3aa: CASSEVLAKNIQYF
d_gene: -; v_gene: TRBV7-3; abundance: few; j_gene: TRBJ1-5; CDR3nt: TGTGCCAGCAGCTTAACAGGGGGCAATCAGCCCCAGCATTTT; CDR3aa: CASSLTGGNQPQHF
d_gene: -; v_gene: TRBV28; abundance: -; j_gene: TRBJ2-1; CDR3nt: TGTGCCAGCAGCGATTCGGGTGGGGCGGATGAGCAGTTCTTC; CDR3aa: CASSDSGGADEQFF
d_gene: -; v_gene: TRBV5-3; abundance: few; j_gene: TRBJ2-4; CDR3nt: TGTGCCAGAAGCTTACGGGAAGGCGGATTAAACATTCAGTACTTC; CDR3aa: CARSLREGGLNIQYF
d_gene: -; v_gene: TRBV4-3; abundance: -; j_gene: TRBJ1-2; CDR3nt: TGCGCCAGCAGCCCCGTACAGGAGGGAAGTGGCTACACCTTC; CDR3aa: CASSPVQEGSGYTF
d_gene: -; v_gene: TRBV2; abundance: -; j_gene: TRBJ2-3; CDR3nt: TGTGCCAGCAGTGACAATTTGGGGGGCACAGATACGCAGTATTTT; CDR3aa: CASSDNLGGTDTQYF
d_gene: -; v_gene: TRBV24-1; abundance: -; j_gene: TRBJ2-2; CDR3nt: TGTGCCACCAGTGATTTGGAGGGGGGGCGGAACGGGGAGCTGTTTTTT; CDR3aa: CATSDLEGGRNGELFF
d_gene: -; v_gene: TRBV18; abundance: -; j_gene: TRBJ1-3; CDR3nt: TGTGCCAGCTCACCATCCGTAAGCTCTGGAAACACCATATATTTT; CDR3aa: CASSPSVSSGNTIYF
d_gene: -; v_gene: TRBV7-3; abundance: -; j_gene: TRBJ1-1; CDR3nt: TGTGCCAGCAGCCCTGACATGGGGAGCACTGAAGCTTTCTTT; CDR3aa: CASSPDMGSTEAFF
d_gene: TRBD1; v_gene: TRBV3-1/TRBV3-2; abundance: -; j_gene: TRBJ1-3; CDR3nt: TGTGCCAGCAGCCAGGAGGGACAGGGGGGCTCTGGAAACACCATATATTTT; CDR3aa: CASSQEGQGGSGNTIYF
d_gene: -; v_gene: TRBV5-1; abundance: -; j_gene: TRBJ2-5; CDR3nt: TGCGCCAGCAGAGGGGAATCTGGGGAGACCCAGTACTTC; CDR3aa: CASRGESGETQYF
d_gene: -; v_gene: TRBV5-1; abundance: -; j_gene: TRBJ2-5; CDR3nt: TGCGCCAGCAGCTTGGGAAGCACGACCCAGTACTTC; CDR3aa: CASSLGSTTQYF
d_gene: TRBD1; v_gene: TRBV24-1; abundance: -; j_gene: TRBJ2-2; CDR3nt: TGTGCCACCAGTGATACAGGGGGCCCCAAGACCGGGGAGCTGTTTTTT; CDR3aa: CATSDTGGPKTGELFF
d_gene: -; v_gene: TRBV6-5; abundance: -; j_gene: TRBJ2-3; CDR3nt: TGTGCCAGCAAAAAGCCCGACGGGACAGATACGCAGTATTTT; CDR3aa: CASKKPDGTDTQYF